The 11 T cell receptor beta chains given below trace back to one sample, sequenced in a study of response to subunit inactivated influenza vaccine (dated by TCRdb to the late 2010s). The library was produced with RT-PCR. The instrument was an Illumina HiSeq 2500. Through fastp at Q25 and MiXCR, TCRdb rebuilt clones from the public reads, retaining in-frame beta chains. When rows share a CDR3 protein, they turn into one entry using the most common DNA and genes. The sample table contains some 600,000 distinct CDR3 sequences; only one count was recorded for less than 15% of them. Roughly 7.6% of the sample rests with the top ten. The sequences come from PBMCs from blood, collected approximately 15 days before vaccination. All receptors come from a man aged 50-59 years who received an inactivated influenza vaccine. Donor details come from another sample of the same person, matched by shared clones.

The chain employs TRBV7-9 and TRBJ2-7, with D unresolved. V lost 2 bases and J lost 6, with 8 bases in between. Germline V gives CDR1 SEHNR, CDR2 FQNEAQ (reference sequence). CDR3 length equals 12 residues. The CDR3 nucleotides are TGTGCCAGCAGCTTATTGATGTCCGAGCAGTACTTC. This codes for CASSLLMSEQYF.

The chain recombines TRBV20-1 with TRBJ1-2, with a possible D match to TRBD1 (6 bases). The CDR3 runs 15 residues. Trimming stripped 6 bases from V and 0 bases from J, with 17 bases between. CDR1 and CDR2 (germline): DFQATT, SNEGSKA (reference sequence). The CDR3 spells CSAQTGRGANYGYTF. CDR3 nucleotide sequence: TGCAGTGCCCAGACAGGACGGGGAGCTAACTATGGCTACACCTTC.

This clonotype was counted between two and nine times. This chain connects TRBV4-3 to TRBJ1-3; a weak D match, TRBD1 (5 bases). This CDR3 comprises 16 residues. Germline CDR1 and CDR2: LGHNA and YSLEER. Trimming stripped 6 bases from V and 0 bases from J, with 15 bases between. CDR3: CASSWQGQSSGNTIYF. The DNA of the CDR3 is TGCGCCAGCAGTTGGCAGGGTCAGAGCTCTGGAAACACCATATATTTT.

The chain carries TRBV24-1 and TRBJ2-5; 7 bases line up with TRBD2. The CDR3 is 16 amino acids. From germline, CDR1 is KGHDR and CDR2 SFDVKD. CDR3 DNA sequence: TGTGCTGCCAGTGATCCCCGGTCTAGCGGTCAAGAGACCCAGTACTTC. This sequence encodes CAASDPRSSGQETQYF.

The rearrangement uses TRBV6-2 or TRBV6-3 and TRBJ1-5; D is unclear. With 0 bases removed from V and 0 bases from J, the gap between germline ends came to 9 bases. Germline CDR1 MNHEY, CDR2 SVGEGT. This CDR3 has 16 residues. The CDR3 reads CASSYSTTSSNQPQHF. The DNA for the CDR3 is TGTGCCAGCAGTTACTCGACAACATCTAGCAATCAGCCCCAGCATTTT.

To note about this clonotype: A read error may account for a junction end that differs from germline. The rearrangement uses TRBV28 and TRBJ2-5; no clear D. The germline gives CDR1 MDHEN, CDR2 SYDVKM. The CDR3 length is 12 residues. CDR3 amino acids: CTSKRFQETQYF. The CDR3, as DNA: TGTACCAGCAAGAGGTTTCAAGAGACCCAGTACTTC. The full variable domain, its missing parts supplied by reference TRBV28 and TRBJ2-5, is DVKVTQSSRYLVKRTGEKVFLECVQDMDHENMFWYRQDPGLGLRLIYFSYDVKMKEKGDIPEGYSVSREKKERFSLILESASTNQTSMYLCTSKRFQETQYFGPGTRLLVL.

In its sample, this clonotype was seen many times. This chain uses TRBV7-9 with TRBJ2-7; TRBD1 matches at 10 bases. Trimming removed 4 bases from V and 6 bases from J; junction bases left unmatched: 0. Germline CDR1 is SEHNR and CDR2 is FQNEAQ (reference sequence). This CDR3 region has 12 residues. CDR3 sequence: CASSWDRGEQYF. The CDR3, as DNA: TGTGCCAGCAGCTGGGACAGGGGCGAGCAGTACTTC.

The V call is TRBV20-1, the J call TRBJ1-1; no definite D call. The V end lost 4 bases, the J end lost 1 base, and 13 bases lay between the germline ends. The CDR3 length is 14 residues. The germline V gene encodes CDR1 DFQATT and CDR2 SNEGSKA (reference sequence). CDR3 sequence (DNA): TGCAGTGCTACCTTCTTAGGGCCGAACACTGAAGCTTTCTTT. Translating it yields CSATFLGPNTEAFF.

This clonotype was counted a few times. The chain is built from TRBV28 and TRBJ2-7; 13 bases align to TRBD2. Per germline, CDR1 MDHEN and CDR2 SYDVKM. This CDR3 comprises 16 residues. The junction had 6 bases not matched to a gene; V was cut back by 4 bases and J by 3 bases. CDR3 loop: CASSSGTSGTIYEQYF. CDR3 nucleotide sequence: TGTGCCAGCAGTTCCGGGACTAGCGGGACCATCTACGAGCAGTACTTC. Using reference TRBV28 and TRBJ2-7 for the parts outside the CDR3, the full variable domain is DVKVTQSSRYLVKRTGEKVFLECVQDMDHENMFWYRQDPGLGLRLIYFSYDVKMKEKGDIPEGYSVSREKKERFSLILESASTNQTSMYLCASSSGTSGTIYEQYFGPGTRLTVT.

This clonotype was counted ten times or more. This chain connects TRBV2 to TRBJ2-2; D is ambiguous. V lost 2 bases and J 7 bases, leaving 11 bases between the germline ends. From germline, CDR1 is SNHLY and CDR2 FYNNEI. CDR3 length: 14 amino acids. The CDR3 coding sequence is TGTGCCAGCAGTGAATTTGGTATTGACGGGGAGCTGTTTTTT. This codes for CASSEFGIDGELFF.

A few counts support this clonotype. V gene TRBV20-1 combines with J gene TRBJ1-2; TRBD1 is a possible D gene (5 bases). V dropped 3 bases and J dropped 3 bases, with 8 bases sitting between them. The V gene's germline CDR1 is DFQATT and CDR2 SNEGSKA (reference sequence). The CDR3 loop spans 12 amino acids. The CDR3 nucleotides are TGCAGTGCTAGTGGGACGGACTATGGCTACACCTTC. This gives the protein CSASGTDYGYTF.